The TCR beta chain described here comes from a study of lymphopenia after photon versus proton radiotherapy. Notes on the study in general: After lymphocyte nadir, photon-treated repertoires showed oligoclonal expansion, especially CD8+ Temra. A bigger post-nadir fall in TCR diversity correlated inversely with survival time in deceased patients.

This CDR3 has 12 residues. CDR1 is SGHDT and CDR2 is YYEEEE in the germline V gene. V was shortened by 1 base and J by 3 bases, with 4 bases between the two germline ends. Produced via immunoSEQ multiplex PCR; TCRdb's table is partial and in-frame only. The sample records roughly 150,000 clones, 88% being singletons. Comment on this clone: The target antigen is unknown.

This receptor was identified in a man aged 45-65 years with gastric cancer. The chain joins TRBV5-6 to TRBJ1-1, with D unresolved. The material sequenced was peripheral blood, taken from a patient treated with photon-based radiotherapy. CDR3 nucleotides: TGTGCCAGCAGCTTGCGTTACACTGAAGCTTTCTTT. Encoded protein: CASSLRYTEAFF.